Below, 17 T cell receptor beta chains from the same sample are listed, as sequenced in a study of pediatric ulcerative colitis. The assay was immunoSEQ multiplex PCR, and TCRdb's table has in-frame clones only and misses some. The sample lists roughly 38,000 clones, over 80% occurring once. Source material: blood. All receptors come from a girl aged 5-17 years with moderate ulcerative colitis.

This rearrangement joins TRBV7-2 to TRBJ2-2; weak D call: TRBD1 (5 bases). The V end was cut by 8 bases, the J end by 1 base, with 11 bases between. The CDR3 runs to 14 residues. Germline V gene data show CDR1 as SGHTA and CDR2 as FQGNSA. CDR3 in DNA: TGTGCCAGCTCGGACACATGGAACACCGGGGAGCTGTTTTTT. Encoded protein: CASSDTWNTGELFF.

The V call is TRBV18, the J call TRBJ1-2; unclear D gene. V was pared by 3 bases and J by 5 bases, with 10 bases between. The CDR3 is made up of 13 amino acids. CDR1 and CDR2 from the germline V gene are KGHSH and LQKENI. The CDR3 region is CASSPEFWYGYTF. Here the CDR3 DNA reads TGTGCCAGCTCACCTGAGTTCTGGTATGGCTACACCTTC.

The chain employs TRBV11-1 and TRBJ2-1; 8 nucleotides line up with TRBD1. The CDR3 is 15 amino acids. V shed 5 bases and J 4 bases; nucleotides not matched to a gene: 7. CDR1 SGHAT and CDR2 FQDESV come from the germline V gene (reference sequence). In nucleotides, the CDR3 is TGTGCCAGCAGCCTATGGGGACAGGCGTACAATGAGCAGTTCTTC. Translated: CASSLWGQAYNEQFF.

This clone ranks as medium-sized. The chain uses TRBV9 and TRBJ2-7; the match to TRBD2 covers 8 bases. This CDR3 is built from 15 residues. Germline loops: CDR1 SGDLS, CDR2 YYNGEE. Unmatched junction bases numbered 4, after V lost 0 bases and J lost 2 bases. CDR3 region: CASSVVPGGPYEQYF. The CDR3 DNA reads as TGTGCCAGCAGCGTAGTTCCGGGAGGGCCCTACGAGCAGTACTTC.

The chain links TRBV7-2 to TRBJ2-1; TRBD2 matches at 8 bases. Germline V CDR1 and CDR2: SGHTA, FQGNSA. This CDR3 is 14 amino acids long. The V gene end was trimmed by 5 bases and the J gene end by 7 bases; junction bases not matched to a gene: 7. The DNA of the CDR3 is TGTGCCAGCAGCCAAGGACTAGCAGTAAATGAGCAGTTCTTC. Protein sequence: CASSQGLAVNEQFF.

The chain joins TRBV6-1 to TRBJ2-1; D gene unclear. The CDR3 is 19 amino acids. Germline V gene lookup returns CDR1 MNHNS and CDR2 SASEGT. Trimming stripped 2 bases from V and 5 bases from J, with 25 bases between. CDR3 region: CASSENRRVYGPPNNEQFF. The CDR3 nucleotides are TGTGCCAGCAGTGAAAATAGAAGGGTTTACGGACCACCTAACAATGAGCAGTTCTTC.

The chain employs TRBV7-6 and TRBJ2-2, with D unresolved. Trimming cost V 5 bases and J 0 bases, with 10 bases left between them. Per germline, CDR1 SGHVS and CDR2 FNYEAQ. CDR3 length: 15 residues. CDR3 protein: CASSRQIANTGELFF. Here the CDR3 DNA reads TGTGCCAGCAGCCGGCAGATCGCGAACACCGGGGAGCTGTTTTTT.

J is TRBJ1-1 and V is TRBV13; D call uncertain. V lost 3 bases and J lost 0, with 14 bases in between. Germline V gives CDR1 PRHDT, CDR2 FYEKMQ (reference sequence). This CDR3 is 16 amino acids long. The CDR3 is CASSFTTAVMNTEAFF. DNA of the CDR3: TGTGCCAGCAGCTTTACCACGGCGGTGATGAACACTGAAGCTTTCTTT. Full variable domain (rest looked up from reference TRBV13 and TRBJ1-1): AAGVIQSPRHLIKEKRETATLKCYPIPRHDTVYWYQQGPGQDPQFLISFYEKMQSDKGSIPDRFSAQQFSDYHSELNMSSLELGDSALYFCASSFTTAVMNTEAFFGQGTRLTVV.

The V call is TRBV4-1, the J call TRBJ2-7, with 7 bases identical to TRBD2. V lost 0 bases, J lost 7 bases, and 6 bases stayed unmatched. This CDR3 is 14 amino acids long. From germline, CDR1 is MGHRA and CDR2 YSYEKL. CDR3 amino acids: CASSQDLRGWEQYF. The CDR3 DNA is TGCGCCAGCAGCCAAGATCTGCGGGGGTGGGAGCAGTACTTC.

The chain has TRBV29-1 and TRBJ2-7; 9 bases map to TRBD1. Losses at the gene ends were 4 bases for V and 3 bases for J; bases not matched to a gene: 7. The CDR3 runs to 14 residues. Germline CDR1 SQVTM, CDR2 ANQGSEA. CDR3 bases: TGCAGCGTTGTGGGGGACAGGGAATTCTACGAGCAGTACTTC. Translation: CSVVGDREFYEQYF.

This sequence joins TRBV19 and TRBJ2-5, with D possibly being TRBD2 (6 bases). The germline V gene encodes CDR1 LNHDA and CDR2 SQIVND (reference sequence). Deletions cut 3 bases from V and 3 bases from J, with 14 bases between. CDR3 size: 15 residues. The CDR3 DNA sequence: TGTGCCAGTAGTATGGGGATAGCGGACAAAGAGACCCAGTACTTC. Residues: CASSMGIADKETQYF.

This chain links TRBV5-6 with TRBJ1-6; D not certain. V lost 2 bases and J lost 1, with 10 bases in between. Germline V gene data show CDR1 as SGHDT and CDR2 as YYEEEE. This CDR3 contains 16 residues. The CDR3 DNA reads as TGTGCCAGCAGCTTTGATTCGGGGTCCTATAATTCACCCCTCCACTTT. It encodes CASSFDSGSYNSPLHF.

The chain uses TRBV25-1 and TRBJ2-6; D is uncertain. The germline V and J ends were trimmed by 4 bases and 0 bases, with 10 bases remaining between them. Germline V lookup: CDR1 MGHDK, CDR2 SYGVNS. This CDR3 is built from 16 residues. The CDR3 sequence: CASSATLYSGANVLTF. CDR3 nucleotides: TGTGCCAGCAGTGCGACTCTGTACTCTGGGGCCAACGTCCTGACTTTC. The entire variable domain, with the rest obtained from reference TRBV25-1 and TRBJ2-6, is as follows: EADIYQTPRYLVIGTGKKITLECSQTMGHDKMYWYQQDPGMELHLIHYSYGVNSTEKGDLSSESTVSRIRTEHFPLTLESARPSHTSQYLCASSATLYSGANVLTFGAGSRLTVL.

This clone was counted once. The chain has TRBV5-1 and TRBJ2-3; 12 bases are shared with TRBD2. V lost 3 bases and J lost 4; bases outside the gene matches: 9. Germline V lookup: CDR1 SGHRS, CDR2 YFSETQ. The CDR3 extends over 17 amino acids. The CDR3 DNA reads TGCGCCAGCAGCTATTGGCCACTAGCGGGGGGCTCAGATACGCAGTATTTT. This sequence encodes CASSYWPLAGGSDTQYF.

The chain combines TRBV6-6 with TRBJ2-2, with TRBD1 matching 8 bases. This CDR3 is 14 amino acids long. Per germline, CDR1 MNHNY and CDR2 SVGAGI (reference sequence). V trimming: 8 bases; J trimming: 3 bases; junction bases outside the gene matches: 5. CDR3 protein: CASGQDRDTGELFF. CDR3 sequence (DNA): TGTGCCAGCGGACAGGACAGGGACACCGGGGAGCTGTTTTTT.

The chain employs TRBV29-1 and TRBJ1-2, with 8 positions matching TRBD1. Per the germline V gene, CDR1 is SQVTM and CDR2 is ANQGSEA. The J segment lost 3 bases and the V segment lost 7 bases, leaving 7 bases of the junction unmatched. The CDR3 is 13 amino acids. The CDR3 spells CSGQTGEDYGYTF. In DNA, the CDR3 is TGCAGCGGACAGACAGGGGAGGACTATGGCTACACCTTC.

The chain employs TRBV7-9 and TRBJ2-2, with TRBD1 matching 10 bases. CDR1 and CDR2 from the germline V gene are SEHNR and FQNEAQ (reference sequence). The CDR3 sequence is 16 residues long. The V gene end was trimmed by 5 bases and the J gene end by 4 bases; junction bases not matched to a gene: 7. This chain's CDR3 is CASSLGQGLSTGELFF. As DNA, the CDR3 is TGTGCCAGCAGCCTGGGACAGGGGTTAAGCACCGGGGAGCTGTTTTTT.